This TCR beta chain was recorded in a study of T cells in Graves' hyperthyroidism and ophthalmopathy. In the study overall: Upon initial diagnosis and before any treatment, peripheral blood was collected.

Using RNA transcripts as the source, TCR beta CDR3 regions were amplified. First-round RT-PCR with HTBI primers amplified the TCR CDR3 region. TCRdb reprocessed the multiplex PCR reads via MiXCR and lists one record per CDR3 protein. This sample has about 480,000 distinct CDR3 sequences, with around an eighth found just once. In germline, CDR1 is SGDLS, CDR2 YYNGEE. V was clipped by 2 bases and J by 5 bases; unmatched bases: 8. The CDR3 consists of 15 residues. This rearrangement joins TRBV9 to TRBJ2-5, with TRBD2 identical over 8 bases. The source of this sequence is a woman between 18 and 29 years old with Graves' hyperthyroidism. Sequences were obtained from blood. The CDR3 bases are TGTGCCAGCAGCGTTCAAGCGGGAGTAGGTGAGACCCAGTACTTC. It is translated as CASSVQAGVGETQYF.